This T cell receptor beta chain was sequenced in a study of response to subunit inactivated influenza vaccine. This clonotype was detected once. The V and J ends lost 5 bases and 3 bases, in that order; junction bases with no gene match: 10. In germline, CDR1 is SGHTA, CDR2 FQGNSA. This CDR3 comprises 16 residues. Each CDR3 protein gets one entry after TCRdb re-called the RT-PCR reads with MiXCR. The table lists hundreds of thousands of distinct CDR3 sequences, approximately 12% of them singletons. This sequence originates from a man aged 45-65 years who received an inactivated influenza vaccine. Sequenced here: PBMCs from blood, sampled on the day of vaccination. V gene TRBV7-2 combines with J gene TRBJ2-7; the match to TRBD2 covers 10 bases. CDR3 amino acids: CASSRSGTSARYEQYF. The DNA for the CDR3 is TGTGCCAGCAGCCGCTCCGGGACTAGCGCACGCTACGAGCAGTACTTC.